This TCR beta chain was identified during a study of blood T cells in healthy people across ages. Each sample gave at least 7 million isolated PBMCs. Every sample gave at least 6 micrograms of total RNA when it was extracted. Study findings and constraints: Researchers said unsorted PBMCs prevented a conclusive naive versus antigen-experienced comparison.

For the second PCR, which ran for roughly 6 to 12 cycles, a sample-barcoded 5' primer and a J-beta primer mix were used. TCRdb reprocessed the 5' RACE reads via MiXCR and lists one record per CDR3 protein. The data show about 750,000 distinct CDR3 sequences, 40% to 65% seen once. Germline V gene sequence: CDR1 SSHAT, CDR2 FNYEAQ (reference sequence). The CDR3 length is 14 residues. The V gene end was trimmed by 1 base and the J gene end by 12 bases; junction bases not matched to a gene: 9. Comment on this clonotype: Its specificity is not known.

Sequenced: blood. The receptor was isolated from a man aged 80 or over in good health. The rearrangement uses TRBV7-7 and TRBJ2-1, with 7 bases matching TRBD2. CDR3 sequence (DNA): TGTGCCAGCAGCTTAGAGGTTGGCGGGAGCCGGCAGTTCTTC. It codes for CASSLEVGGSRQFF.